The source of this TCR beta chain is a study of human T cells and chemical hapten exposure. Per the authors' pipeline: The number of TCRs in each sample had a median of 95,638 and spanned about 23,224 to 690,600. TCRdb itself ran the RACE reads through MiXCR, one entry per CDR3 protein. These V and J calls are TCRdb output, not the study's own analysis. The data contain under 450,000 distinct CDR3 sequences, about 6% of them singletons. This clonotype was recorded at least ten times. The antigen remains undetermined. Germline lookup yields CDR1 MNHEY and CDR2 SVGEGT. CDR3 size: 14 residues. The V gene lost 4 bases and the J gene lost 2 bases, with 12 bases spanning the gap. Whole-study findings and limits: TCRs above 1 in 1000 frequency did not change with DPC sensitization.

This sample's time point: patch test 2, 6 weeks after DPC sensitization. The treatment: therapeutic diphenylcyclopropenone sensitization with weekly scalp DPC. Venepuncture was done earlier than the placement of each patch test. The source is a woman between 18 and 29 years old with alopecia areata. Some clones in this sample may be carry-over from other donors' samples. The chain combines TRBV6-2 or TRBV6-3 with TRBJ2-7, with a weak D call TRBD1 (6 bases). The sequencing used whole blood, collected in connection with sensitization to the hapten diphenylcyclopropenone (DPC). The CDR3 spells CASSSRDNPYEQYF. The DNA of the CDR3 is TGTGCCAGCAGTTCCCGGGACAACCCCTACGAGCAGTACTTC.